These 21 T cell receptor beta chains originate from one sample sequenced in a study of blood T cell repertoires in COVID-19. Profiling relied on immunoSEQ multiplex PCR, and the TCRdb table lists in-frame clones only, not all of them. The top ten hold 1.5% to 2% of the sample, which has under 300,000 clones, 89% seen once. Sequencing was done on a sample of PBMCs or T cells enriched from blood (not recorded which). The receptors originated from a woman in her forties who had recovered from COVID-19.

In DNA form, the CDR3 reads TGTGCCAGCAGCTCTAGCGGGGGGGCAGGAGATACGCAGTATTTT. Amino acids: CASSSSGGAGDTQYF. This chain connects TRBV7-3 to TRBJ2-3, with 12 nucleotides matching TRBD2. The germline V gene has CDR1 SGHTA and CDR2 FQGTGA. V lost 4 bases to trimming and J lost 5 bases; unmatched junction nucleotides: 4. CDR3 length: 15 residues.

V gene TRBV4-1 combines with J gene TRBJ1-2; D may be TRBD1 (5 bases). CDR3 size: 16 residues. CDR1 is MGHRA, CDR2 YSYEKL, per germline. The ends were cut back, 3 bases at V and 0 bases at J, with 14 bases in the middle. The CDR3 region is CASSQGSQGPNYGYTF. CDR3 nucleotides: TGCGCCAGCAGCCAGGGGTCCCAGGGTCCTAACTATGGCTACACCTTC.

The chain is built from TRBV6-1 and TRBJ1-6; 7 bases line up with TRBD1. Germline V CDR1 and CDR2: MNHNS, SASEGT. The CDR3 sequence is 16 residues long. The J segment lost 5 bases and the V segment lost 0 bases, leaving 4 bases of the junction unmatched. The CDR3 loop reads CASSEALQGHNSPLHF. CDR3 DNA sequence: TGTGCCAGCAGTGAAGCGCTACAGGGGCATAATTCACCCCTCCACTTT.

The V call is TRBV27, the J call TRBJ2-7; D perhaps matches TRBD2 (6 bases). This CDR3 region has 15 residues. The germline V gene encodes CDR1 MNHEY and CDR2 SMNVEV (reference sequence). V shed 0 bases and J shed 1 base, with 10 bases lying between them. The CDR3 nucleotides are TGTGCCAGCAGTTTATCGGGACTGGGGTCCTACGAGCAGTACTTC. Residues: CASSLSGLGSYEQYF.

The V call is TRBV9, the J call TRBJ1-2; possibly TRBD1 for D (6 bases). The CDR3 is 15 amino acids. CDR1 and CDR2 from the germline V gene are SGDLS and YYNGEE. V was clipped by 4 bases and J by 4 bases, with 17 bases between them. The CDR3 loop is CASSRSSGQSYGYTF. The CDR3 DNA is TGTGCCAGCAGCCGCTCATCCGGACAGTCCTATGGCTACACCTTC.

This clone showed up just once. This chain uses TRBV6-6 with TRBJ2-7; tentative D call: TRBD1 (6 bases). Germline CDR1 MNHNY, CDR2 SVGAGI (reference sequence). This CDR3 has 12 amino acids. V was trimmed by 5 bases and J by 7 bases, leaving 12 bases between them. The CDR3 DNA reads TGTGCCAGCAGTAAGACAGGTTCTGAGCAGTACTTC. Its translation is CASSKTGSEQYF.

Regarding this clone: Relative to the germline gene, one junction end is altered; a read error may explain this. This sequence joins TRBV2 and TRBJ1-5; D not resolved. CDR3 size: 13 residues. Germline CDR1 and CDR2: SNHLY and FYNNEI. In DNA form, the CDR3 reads TGTGCCAGCAATGAACAGTTAAATCAGCCCCAGCATTTT. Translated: CASNEQLNQPQHF.

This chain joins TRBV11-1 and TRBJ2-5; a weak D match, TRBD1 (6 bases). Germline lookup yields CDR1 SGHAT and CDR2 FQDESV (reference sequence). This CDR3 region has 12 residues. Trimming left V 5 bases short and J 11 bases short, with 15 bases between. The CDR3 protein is CASSPAGGRQYF. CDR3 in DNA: TGTGCCAGCAGCCCCGCTGGGGGCCGGCAGTACTTC.

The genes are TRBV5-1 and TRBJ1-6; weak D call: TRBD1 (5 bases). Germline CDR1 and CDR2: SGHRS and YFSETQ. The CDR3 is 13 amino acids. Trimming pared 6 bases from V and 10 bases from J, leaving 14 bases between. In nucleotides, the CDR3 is TGCGCCAGCACAGACAGTTCCGGATCACCCCTCCACTTT. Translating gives CASTDSSGSPLHF.

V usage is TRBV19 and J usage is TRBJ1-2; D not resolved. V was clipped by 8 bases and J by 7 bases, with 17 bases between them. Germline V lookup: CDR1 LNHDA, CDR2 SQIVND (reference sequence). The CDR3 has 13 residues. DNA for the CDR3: TGTGCCAGTCTGAAGGACTCGGTCTCTGGCTACACCTTC. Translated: CASLKDSVSGYTF.

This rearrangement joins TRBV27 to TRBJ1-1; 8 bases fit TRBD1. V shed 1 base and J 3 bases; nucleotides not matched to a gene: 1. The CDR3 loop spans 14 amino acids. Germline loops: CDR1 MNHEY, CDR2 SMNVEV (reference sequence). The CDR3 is CASSLLTGDTEAFF. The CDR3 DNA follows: TGTGCCAGCAGTTTATTGACAGGGGACACTGAAGCTTTCTTT.

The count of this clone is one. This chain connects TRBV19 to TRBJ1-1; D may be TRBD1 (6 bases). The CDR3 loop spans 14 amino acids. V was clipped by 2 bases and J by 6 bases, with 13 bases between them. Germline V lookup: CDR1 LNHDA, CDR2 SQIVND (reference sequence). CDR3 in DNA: TGTGCCAGTAGTATAACAGGGTCGTCGTCTGAAGCTTTCTTT. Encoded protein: CASSITGSSSEAFF.

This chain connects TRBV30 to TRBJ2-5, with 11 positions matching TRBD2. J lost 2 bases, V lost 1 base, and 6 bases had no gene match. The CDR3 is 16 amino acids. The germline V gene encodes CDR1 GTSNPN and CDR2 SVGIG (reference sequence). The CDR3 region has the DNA TGTGCCTGGAGTGGGGGACTAGCGGCGTTACAAGAGACCCAGTACTTC. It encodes CAWSGGLAALQETQYF.

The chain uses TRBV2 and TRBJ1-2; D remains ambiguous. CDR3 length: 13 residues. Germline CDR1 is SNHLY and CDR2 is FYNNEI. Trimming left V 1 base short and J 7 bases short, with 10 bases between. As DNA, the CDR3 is TGTGCCAGCAGTGAAGGCGCCGTCCTTGGCTACACCTTC. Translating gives CASSEGAVLGYTF.

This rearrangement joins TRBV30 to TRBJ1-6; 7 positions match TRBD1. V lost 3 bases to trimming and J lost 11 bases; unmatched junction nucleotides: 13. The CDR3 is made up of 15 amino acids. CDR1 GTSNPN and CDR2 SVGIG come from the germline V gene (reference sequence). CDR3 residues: CAWSHGDRISAPLHF. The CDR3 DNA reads TGTGCCTGGAGCCACGGGGACAGAATCTCGGCACCCCTCCACTTT.

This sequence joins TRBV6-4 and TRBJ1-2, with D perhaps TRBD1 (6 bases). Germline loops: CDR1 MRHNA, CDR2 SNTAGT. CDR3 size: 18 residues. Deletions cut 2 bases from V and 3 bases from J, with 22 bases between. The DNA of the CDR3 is TGTGCCAGCAGTGACCCGAGTAATAGGACAGAGCCTTACTATGGCTACACCTTC. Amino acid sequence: CASSDPSNRTEPYYGYTF.

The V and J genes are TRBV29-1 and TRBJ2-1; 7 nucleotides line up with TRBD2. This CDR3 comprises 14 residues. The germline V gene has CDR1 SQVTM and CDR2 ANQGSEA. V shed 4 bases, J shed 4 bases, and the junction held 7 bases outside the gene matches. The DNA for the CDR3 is TGCAGCGTTGGACTAGCCGGAAAATACAATGAGCAGTTCTTC. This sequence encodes CSVGLAGKYNEQFF.

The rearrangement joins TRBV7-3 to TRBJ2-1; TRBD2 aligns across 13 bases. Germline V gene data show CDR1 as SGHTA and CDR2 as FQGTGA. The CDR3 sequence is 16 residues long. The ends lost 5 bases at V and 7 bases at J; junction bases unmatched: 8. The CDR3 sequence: CASSLSGLAGTNEQFF. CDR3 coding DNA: TGTGCCAGCAGCCTATCGGGACTAGCGGGGACGAATGAGCAGTTCTTC.

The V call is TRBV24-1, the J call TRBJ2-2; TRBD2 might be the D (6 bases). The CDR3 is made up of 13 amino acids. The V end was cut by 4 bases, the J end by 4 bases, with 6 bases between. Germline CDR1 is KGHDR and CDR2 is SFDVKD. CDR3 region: CATSEGGTGELFF. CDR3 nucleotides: TGTGCCACCAGTGAGGGGGGCACCGGGGAGCTGTTTTTT.

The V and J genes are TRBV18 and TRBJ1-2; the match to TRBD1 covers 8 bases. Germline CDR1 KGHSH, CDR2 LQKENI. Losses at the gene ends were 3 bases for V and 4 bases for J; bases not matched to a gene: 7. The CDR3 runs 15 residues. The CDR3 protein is CASSPSRDRPYGYTF. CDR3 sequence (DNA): TGTGCCAGCTCACCGTCCCGGGACAGGCCCTATGGCTACACCTTC.

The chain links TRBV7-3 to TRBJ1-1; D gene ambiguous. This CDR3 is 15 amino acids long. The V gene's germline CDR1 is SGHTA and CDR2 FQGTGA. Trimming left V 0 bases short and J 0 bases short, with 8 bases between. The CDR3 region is CASSLTTSLNTEAFF. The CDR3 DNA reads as TGTGCCAGCAGCTTAACGACAAGTTTGAACACTGAAGCTTTCTTT. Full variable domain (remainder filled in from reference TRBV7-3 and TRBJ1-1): GAGVSQTPSNKVTEKGKYVELRCDPISGHTALYWYRQSLGQGPEFLIYFQGTGAADDSGLPNDRFFAVRPEGSVSTLKIQRTERGDSAVYLCASSLTTSLNTEAFFGQGTRLTVV.